The T cell receptor (beta chain) under discussion was sequenced for a study of technical replicates of blood from a handful of donors. Here immunoSEQ multiplex PCR was the method, and the copy in TCRdb shows in-frame clones only, minus some. In the table there are more than 65,000 clones, around 97% of which are singletons. Germline assignment: CDR1 MDHEN and CDR2 SYDVKM. V was cut by 0 bases and J by 7 bases, with 9 bases left in between. CDR3 length equals 13 residues. The chain joins TRBV28 to TRBJ1-1; TRBD1 is a possible D gene (5 bases). This TCR came from a human donor in good health. Source material: T cells isolated from PBMCs. The CDR3 DNA reads TGTGCCAGCAGTTTATGGACAGCTTTTGAAGCTTTCTTT. Its protein product is CASSLWTAFEAFF.